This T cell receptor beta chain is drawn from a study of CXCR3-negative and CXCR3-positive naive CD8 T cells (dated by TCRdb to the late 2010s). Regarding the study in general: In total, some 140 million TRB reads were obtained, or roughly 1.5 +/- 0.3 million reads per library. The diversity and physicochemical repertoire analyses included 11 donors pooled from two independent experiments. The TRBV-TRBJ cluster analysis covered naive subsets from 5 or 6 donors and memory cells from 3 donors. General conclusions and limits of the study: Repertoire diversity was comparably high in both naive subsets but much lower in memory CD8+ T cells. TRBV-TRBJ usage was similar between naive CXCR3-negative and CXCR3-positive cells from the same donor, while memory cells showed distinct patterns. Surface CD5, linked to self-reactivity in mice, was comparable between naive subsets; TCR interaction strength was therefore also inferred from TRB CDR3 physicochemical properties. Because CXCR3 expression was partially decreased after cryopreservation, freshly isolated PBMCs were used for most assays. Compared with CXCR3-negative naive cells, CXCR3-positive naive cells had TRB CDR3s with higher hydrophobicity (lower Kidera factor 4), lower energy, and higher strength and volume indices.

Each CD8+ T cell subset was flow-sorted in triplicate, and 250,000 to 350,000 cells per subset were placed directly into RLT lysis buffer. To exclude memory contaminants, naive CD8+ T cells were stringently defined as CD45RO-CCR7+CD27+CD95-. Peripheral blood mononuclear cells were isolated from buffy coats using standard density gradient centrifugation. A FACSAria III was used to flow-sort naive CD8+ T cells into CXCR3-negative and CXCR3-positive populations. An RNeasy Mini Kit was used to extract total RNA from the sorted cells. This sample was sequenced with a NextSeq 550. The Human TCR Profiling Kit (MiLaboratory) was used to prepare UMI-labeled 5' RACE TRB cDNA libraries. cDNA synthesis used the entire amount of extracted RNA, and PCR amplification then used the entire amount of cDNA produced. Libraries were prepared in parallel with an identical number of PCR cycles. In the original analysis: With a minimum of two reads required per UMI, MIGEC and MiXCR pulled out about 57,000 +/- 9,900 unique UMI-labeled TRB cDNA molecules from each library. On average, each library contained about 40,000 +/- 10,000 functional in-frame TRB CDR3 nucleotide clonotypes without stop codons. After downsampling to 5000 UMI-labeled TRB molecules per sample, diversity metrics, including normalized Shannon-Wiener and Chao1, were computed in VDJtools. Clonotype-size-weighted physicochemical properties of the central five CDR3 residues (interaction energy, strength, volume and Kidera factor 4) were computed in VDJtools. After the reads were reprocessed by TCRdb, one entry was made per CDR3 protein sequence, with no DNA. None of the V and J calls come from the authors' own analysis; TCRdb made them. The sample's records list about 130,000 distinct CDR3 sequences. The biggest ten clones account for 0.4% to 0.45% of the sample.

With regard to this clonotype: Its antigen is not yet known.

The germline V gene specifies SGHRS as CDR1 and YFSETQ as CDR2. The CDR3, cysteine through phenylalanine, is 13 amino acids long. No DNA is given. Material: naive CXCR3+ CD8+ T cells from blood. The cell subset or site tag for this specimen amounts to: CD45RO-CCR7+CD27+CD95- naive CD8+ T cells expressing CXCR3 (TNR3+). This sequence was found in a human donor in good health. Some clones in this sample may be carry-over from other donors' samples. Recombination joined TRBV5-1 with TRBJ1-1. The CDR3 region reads CASSFEVNTEAFF.